This T cell receptor (beta chain) was recorded in a study of T cell clones after liver transplantation. TCRdb's table, derived via immunoSEQ multiplex PCR, lists solely in-frame clones and lacks some. Of 45,000 to 60,000 clones listed, about nine tenths are singletons. CDR1 SNHLY and CDR2 FYNNEI come from the germline V gene. Germline trimming cut 8 bases from V and 5 bases from J; bases unmatched to any gene: 5. The CDR3 runs to 13 residues. The specimen comprised CD8+ T cells from blood, sampled 12 months after liver transplant. This sequence was found in a human patient who received a liver transplant. Some T cells may arise from the graft donor. The J gene is TRBJ1-2, the V gene TRBV2; the match to TRBD1 covers 10 bases. Written as DNA, the CDR3 is TGTGCCAGCCCTGGACAGGGGGGGTATGGCTACACCTTC. It encodes CASPGQGGYGYTF.